Listed below are T cell receptor beta chains from one sample, sequenced in a study of OX40 agonist ivuxolimab in advanced cancers. This table comes from immunoSEQ multiplex PCR, and its TCRdb copy is limited to in-frame clones, with some not included. The repertoire has around 94,000 clones, approximately 86% of them found once; the top ten carry 3.5% to 4.5%. The source material was CD4+ or CD8+ T cells sorted from blood, sampled in a trial of the OX40 agonist ivuxolimab. The receptor set was obtained from an adult with an advanced solid tumor such as melanoma, head and neck, liver or kidney cancer. Both conserved end residues are part of each CDR3. Each record gives: V gene, D gene, CDR3 length, clone size, J gene, CDR3 protein, CDR3 DNA. D genes are given only for firm matches. Clone size is not always given. Where it is, it says once, few, many or a class for expanded clones.

v_call: TRBV7-9
d_call: .
cdr3_length: 12
clone_size: .
j_call: TRBJ2-1
cdr3_aa: CASSLEQIEQFF
cdr3_nt: TGTGCCAGCAGCTTAGAACAGATTGAGCAGTTCTTC

v_call: TRBV28
d_call: .
cdr3_length: 12
clone_size: .
j_call: TRBJ1-3
cdr3_aa: CASSSGKNTIYF
cdr3_nt: TGTGCCAGCAGTTCCGGAAAGAACACCATATATTTT

v_call: TRBV11-2
d_call: .
cdr3_length: 19
clone_size: few
j_call: TRBJ2-2
cdr3_aa: CATGGVYWSASRPTGELFF
cdr3_nt: TGTGCCACCGGGGGAGTTTATTGGTCGGCCAGTCGTCCCACCGGGGAGCTGTTTTTT

v_call: TRBV7-9
d_call: .
cdr3_length: 14
clone_size: .
j_call: TRBJ2-2
cdr3_aa: CASSFNHYTGELFF
cdr3_nt: TGTGCCAGCAGCTTTAACCATTACACCGGGGAGCTGTTTTTT

v_call: TRBV11-2
d_call: .
cdr3_length: 17
clone_size: .
j_call: TRBJ1-1
cdr3_aa: CASSLATLLTGRGEAFF
cdr3_nt: TGTGCCAGCAGCTTAGCCACACTACTAACAGGTCGGGGTGAAGCTTTCTTT

v_call: TRBV28
d_call: .
cdr3_length: 13
clone_size: .
j_call: TRBJ2-2
cdr3_aa: CASGIPNTGELFF
cdr3_nt: TGTGCCAGCGGAATCCCGAACACCGGGGAGCTGTTTTTT

v_call: TRBV9
d_call: TRBD2
cdr3_length: 18
clone_size: .
j_call: TRBJ2-1
cdr3_aa: CASSLTRLAGTPYNEQFF
cdr3_nt: TGTGCCAGCAGCCTCACCAGGCTAGCGGGGACCCCCTACAATGAGCAGTTCTTC

v_call: TRBV19
d_call: TRBD1
cdr3_length: 15
clone_size: few
j_call: TRBJ2-7
cdr3_aa: CASSTFRQGSYEQYF
cdr3_nt: TGTGCCAGTAGTACCTTTCGACAGGGGTCGTACGAGCAGTACTTC

v_call: TRBV6-1
d_call: .
cdr3_length: 12
clone_size: once
j_call: TRBJ2-4
cdr3_aa: CASSEAGNIQYF
cdr3_nt: TGTGCCAGCAGTGAAGCGGGAAACATTCAGTACTTC

v_call: TRBV6-5
d_call: TRBD2
cdr3_length: 15
clone_size: .
j_call: TRBJ2-1
cdr3_aa: CASSLSGIPSNEQFF
cdr3_nt: TGTGCCAGCAGCCTTAGCGGGATCCCCTCCAATGAGCAGTTCTTC

v_call: TRBV2
d_call: .
cdr3_length: 15
clone_size: .
j_call: TRBJ1-5
cdr3_aa: CASSRGQLSNQPQHF
cdr3_nt: TGTGCCAGCAGTCGAGGACAGCTTAGCAATCAGCCCCAGCATTTT

v_call: TRBV6-6
d_call: .
cdr3_length: 11
clone_size: .
j_call: TRBJ2-2
cdr3_aa: CASSDTGELFF
cdr3_nt: TGTGCCAGCAGTGACACCGGGGAGCTGTTTTTT

v_call: TRBV6-1
d_call: TRBD1
cdr3_length: 14
clone_size: .
j_call: TRBJ2-7
cdr3_aa: CASRDRGISYEQYF
cdr3_nt: TGTGCCAGCAGGGACAGGGGGATCTCCTACGAGCAGTACTTC

v_call: TRBV15
d_call: .
cdr3_length: 14
clone_size: once
j_call: TRBJ2-7
cdr3_aa: CATSARGEVYEQYF
cdr3_nt: TGTGCCACCAGCGCCCGCGGGGAGGTTTACGAGCAGTACTTC

v_call: TRBV5-1
d_call: .
cdr3_length: 12
clone_size: once
j_call: TRBJ2-5
cdr3_aa: CASRDSEETQYF
cdr3_nt: TGCGCCTCCCGGGACTCGGAGGAGACCCAGTACTTC

v_call: TRBV9
d_call: .
cdr3_length: 16
clone_size: .
j_call: TRBJ2-3
cdr3_aa: CASSVSYPPARDTQYF
cdr3_nt: TGTGCCAGCAGCGTTAGTTATCCCCCCGCCAGAGATACGCAGTATTTT

v_call: TRBV6-6
d_call: .
cdr3_length: 13
clone_size: .
j_call: TRBJ2-4
cdr3_aa: CASSYTGPNIQYF
cdr3_nt: TGTGCCAGCAGTTACACAGGGCCAAACATTCAGTACTTC

v_call: TRBV6-6
d_call: .
cdr3_length: 11
clone_size: .
j_call: TRBJ2-7
cdr3_aa: CASAESAEQYF
cdr3_nt: TGTGCCAGCGCAGAGAGCGCCGAGCAGTACTTC

v_call: TRBV14
d_call: TRBD1
cdr3_length: 15
clone_size: .
j_call: TRBJ1-2
cdr3_aa: CASSQDNRGGYGYTF
cdr3_nt: TGTGCCAGCAGCCAAGATAACAGGGGCGGCTATGGCTACACCTTC

v_call: TRBV5-1
d_call: .
cdr3_length: 11
clone_size: .
j_call: TRBJ2-1
cdr3_aa: CASSMEGEQFF
cdr3_nt: TGCGCCAGCAGTATGGAAGGTGAGCAGTTCTTC

v_call: TRBV19
d_call: .
cdr3_length: 14
clone_size: .
j_call: TRBJ2-7
cdr3_aa: CASSIGRASYEQYF
cdr3_nt: TGTGCCAGTAGTATCGGCAGGGCCTCCTACGAGCAGTACTTC

v_call: TRBV7-2
d_call: .
cdr3_length: 15
clone_size: .
j_call: TRBJ2-7
cdr3_aa: CASSTRMRDYSEQYF
cdr3_nt: TGTGCCAGCAGCACACGAATGCGGGATTACTCCGAGCAGTACTTC